The next 29 T cell receptor beta chains were all read from a single sample in a study of T cells after yellow fever vaccination (dated by TCRdb to between 2018 and 2021). In light of the paper, this sample's treatment or condition label describes: live attenuated yellow fever vaccine strain. Library prep was done by 5' RACE. The instrument given in TCRdb is Illumina NovaSeq 6000. Starting from the raw public reads, TCRdb applied fastp trimming at Q25, assembled clones with MiXCR and retained in-frame beta chains. Rows merge per CDR3 protein into single entries with the most common DNA and genes. The sample contains around 300,000 distinct CDR3 sequences, approximately 4.5% of them found a single time. The ten largest clones represent roughly a fifth of the sample. The specimen was PBMCs, collected 15 days after the yellow fever booster vaccination. The source is a man between 18 and 29 years old who received the YFV17D yellow fever vaccine.

V gene TRBV7-2 combines with J gene TRBJ2-2; TRBD2 might be the D (5 bases). Deletions cut 4 bases from V and 6 bases from J, with 9 bases between. Germline values: CDR1 SGHTA, CDR2 FQGNSA. The CDR3 consists of 13 residues. CDR3 coding DNA: TGTGCCAGCAGCTCCCCTAGCCCCGGGGAGCTGTTTTTT. Protein: CASSSPSPGELFF.

Many counts were recorded for this clonotype. This chain links TRBV27 with TRBJ1-1; the match to TRBD1 covers 7 bases. J lost 4 bases, V lost 3 bases, and 2 bases had no gene match. Germline loops: CDR1 MNHEY, CDR2 SMNVEV (reference sequence). This CDR3 is built from 13 residues. The CDR3 reads CASSFRDSTEAFF. The CDR3 region has the DNA TGTGCCAGCAGTTTCCGGGACAGCACTGAAGCTTTCTTT.

This chain links TRBV5-1 with TRBJ2-6, with 7 bases fitting TRBD1. From germline, CDR1 is SGHRS and CDR2 YFSETQ. This CDR3 has 17 amino acids. J lost 2 bases, V lost 6 bases, and 11 bases had no gene match. CDR3 coding DNA: TGCGCCAGCACCCTCCGAGCGACAGGGACTGGGGCCAACGTCCTGACTTTC. Translating it yields CASTLRATGTGANVLTF.

This clonotype was counted at least ten times. V is TRBV11-2 and J is TRBJ2-7; D remains unclear. Trimming took 3 bases from V and 4 from J, leaving 7 bases between them. Germline loops: CDR1 SGHAT, CDR2 FQNNGV. There are 12 residues in the CDR3. In nucleotides, the CDR3 is TGTGCCAGCAGCTTCGGACCTTACGAGCAGTACGTC. The encoded protein is CASSFGPYEQYV.

Ten or more counts support this clonotype. The J gene is TRBJ2-7, the V gene TRBV5-1; 9 bases are a match to TRBD2. Losses at the gene ends were 0 bases for V and 7 bases for J; bases not matched to a gene: 8. Germline V gene data show CDR1 as SGHRS and CDR2 as YFSETQ. The CDR3 totals 15 residues. CDR3 DNA sequence: TGCGCCAGCAGCTTGGGCGGGGGGGCGAGGAGTGAGCAGTACTTC. Protein sequence: CASSLGGGARSEQYF.

This clonotype was recorded at least ten times. CDR3 sequence (DNA): TGTGCCAGCAGCTTAGGGGTAGCGGGGGCGCCTAGCACAGATACGCAGTATTTT. It is translated as CASSLGVAGAPSTDTQYF. The V gene is TRBV7-8, the J gene TRBJ2-3; TRBD2 matches 9 bases. The CDR3 covers 18 residues. Germline V gene data show CDR1 as SGHVS and CDR2 as FQNEAQ. The V segment lost 1 base and the J segment 0 bases; nucleotides outside the gene matches: 8.

The J gene is TRBJ1-6, the V gene TRBV27, with TRBD1 matching 8 bases. This CDR3 spans 16 amino acids. Trimming took 3 bases from V and 6 from J; bases not matched to a gene: 7. Germline values: CDR1 MNHEY, CDR2 SMNVEV (reference sequence). CDR3 in amino acids: CASSFRGQGVNSPLHF. In DNA form, the CDR3 reads TGTGCCAGCAGTTTCAGAGGACAGGGAGTTAATTCACCCCTCCACTTT.

This clonotype has a handful of counts. The chain employs TRBV7-2 and TRBJ2-5; 8 nucleotides line up with TRBD2. The germline V gene has CDR1 SGHTA and CDR2 FQGNSA. The CDR3 totals 14 residues. The V segment lost 5 bases and the J segment 3 bases; nucleotides outside the gene matches: 5. The CDR3 sequence is CASSQNSGKETQYF. CDR3 DNA: TGTGCCAGCAGCCAAAATAGCGGGAAAGAGACCCAGTACTTC.

At least ten counts were recorded for this clonotype. J is TRBJ1-2 and V is TRBV6-1; a weak D match, TRBD1 (6 bases). The length of the CDR3 is 15 residues. V was cut by 5 bases and J by 5 bases, with 18 bases left in between. The V gene's germline CDR1 is MNHNS and CDR2 SASEGT. CDR3 nucleotides: TGTGCCAGCAGTCCCGGGGGGCGGGGAAGGTATGGCTACACCTTC. Protein product: CASSPGGRGRYGYTF.

At least ten counts were recorded for this clonotype. J is TRBJ1-2 and V is TRBV7-2; TRBD1 is a possible D gene (6 bases). Germline CDR1 reads SGHTA; CDR2 reads FQGNSA. V was shortened by 1 base and J by 3 bases, with 12 bases between the two germline ends. The CDR3 has 15 residues. The CDR3 DNA reads TGTGCCAGCAGCTTAGACTCTGGGACACACTATGGCTACACCTTC. Amino acids: CASSLDSGTHYGYTF.

The chain carries TRBV5-1 and TRBJ1-6; no definite D call. Trimming took off 0 bases at V and 3 bases at J, with 7 bases between the two ends. From germline, CDR1 is SGHRS and CDR2 YFSETQ. The CDR3 length is 15 residues. This chain's CDR3 is CASSLGQLYNSPLHF. The CDR3 bases are TGCGCCAGCAGCTTGGGACAACTCTATAATTCACCCCTCCACTTT. Full variable domain (rest looked up from reference TRBV5-1 and TRBJ1-6): KAGVTQTPRYLIKTRGQQVTLSCSPISGHRSVSWYQQTPGQGLQFLFEYFSETQRNKGNFPGRFSGRQFSNSRSEMNVSTLELGDSALYLCASSLGQLYNSPLHFGNGTRLTVT.

There are a few counts of this clonotype. V gene TRBV2 combines with J gene TRBJ2-7; D gene ambiguous. The CDR3 contains 15 residues. Trimming removed 0 bases from V and 0 bases from J, with 9 bases in between. Germline V gene data show CDR1 as SNHLY and CDR2 as FYNNEI. The DNA of the CDR3 is TGTGCCAGCAGTGAAGCTGGCGAAAGCTCCTACGAGCAGTACTTC. It translates to CASSEAGESSYEQYF. Looking up the rest from reference TRBV2 and TRBJ2-7 gives the full variable domain: EPEVTQTPSHQVTQMGQEVILRCVPISNHLYFYWYRQILGQKVEFLVSFYNNEISEKSEIFDDQFSVERPDGSNFTLKIRSTKLEDSAMYFCASSEAGESSYEQYFGPGTRLTVT.

The sample holds many counts of this clonotype. This sequence joins TRBV4-3 and TRBJ1-3; 9 bases map to TRBD1. There are 17 residues in the CDR3. The V and J ends lost 0 bases and 8 bases, in that order; junction bases with no gene match: 11. Germline V gene sequence: CDR1 LGHNA, CDR2 YSLEER. CDR3: CASSQDRGQGIEDTIYF. For the CDR3, the DNA is TGCGCCAGCAGCCAAGATCGGGGACAGGGCATCGAGGACACCATATATTTT.

This chain joins TRBV7-2 and TRBJ2-7; the D gene is possibly TRBD2 (5 bases). Trimming stripped 4 bases from V and 2 bases from J, with 9 bases between. In germline, CDR1 is SGHTA, CDR2 FQGNSA. The CDR3 totals 13 residues. DNA for the CDR3: TGTGCCAGCAGCTCCCAAGCGGCCTACGAGCAGTACGTC. It specifies CASSSQAAYEQYV.

This clonotype was detected a few times. The V and J genes are TRBV3-1 and TRBJ2-2, with D hard to call. The germline gives CDR1 LGHDT, CDR2 YNNKEL (reference sequence). Between the trimmed V and J ends, which lost 3 bases and 0 bases, there was a span of 11 bases. The CDR3 contains 16 residues. CDR3 nucleotides: TGTGCCAGCAGCCAGGTTACAGCCGCGAACACCGGGGAGCTGTTTTTT. This codes for CASSQVTAANTGELFF.

At least ten counts were recorded for this clonotype. The rearrangement uses TRBV7-2 and TRBJ2-1, with 16 bases matching TRBD2. The germline V gene has CDR1 SGHTA and CDR2 FQGNSA. The CDR3 runs to 18 residues. The V segment lost 0 bases and the J segment 3 bases; nucleotides outside the gene matches: 2. The CDR3 bases are TGTGCCAGCAGCTTAGCGGGGACTAGCGGGGGGGTCTACAATGAGCAGTTCTTC. It is translated as CASSLAGTSGGVYNEQFF.

This chain links TRBV4-1 with TRBJ1-2, with TRBD1 identical over 11 bases. V gave up 0 bases and J gave up 6 bases; unmatched junction bases: 6. Germline CDR1 and CDR2: MGHRA and YSYEKL. This CDR3 comprises 16 residues. CDR3 in DNA: TGCGCCAGCAGCCAAGATAGAGGACAGGGGGCCCATGGCTACACCTTC. The encoded protein is CASSQDRGQGAHGYTF.

This clonotype was counted ten times or more. The rearrangement joins TRBV5-6 to TRBJ2-1; TRBD2 is a possible D gene (5 bases). V was trimmed by 0 bases and J by 10 bases, leaving 11 bases between them. CDR3 length: 13 residues. Germline loops: CDR1 SGHDT, CDR2 YYEEEE. The CDR3: CASSLAWTEEQFF. The CDR3 nucleotides read TGTGCCAGCAGCTTGGCCTGGACTGAAGAGCAGTTCTTC. Complete variable domain (other parts from reference TRBV5-6 and TRBJ2-1): DAGVTQSPTHLIKTRGQQVTLRCSPKSGHDTVSWYQQALGQGPQFIFQYYEEEERQRGNFPDRFSGHQFPNYSSELNVNALLLGDSALYLCASSLAWTEEQFFGPGTRLTVL.

Only a few counts were recorded for this clonotype. The chain joins TRBV4-3 to TRBJ1-1; unclear D gene. The CDR3 has 13 residues. V lost 4 bases, J lost 6 bases, and 12 bases lay in between. Germline assignment: CDR1 LGHNA and CDR2 YSLEER. DNA of the CDR3: TGCGCCAGCAGCCCCTTCGTCGCGGCTGAAGCTTTCTTT. The encoded protein is CASSPFVAAEAFF.

Ten or more counts support this clonotype. The chain uses TRBV29-1 and TRBJ2-4, with D perhaps assigned TRBD1 or TRBD2 (5 bases each). The CDR3 contains 14 residues. Germline lookup yields CDR1 SQVTM and CDR2 ANQGSEA. Deletions cut 7 bases from V and 0 bases from J, with 13 bases between. CDR3 sequence: CSGGDHLAKNIQYF. The DNA of the CDR3 is TGCAGCGGTGGGGACCATTTAGCCAAAAACATTCAGTACTTC.

This clonotype was observed a handful of times. The chain joins TRBV30 to TRBJ1-3, with a tentative D call TRBD1 (5 bases). The CDR3 contains 15 residues. V was clipped by 4 bases and J by 0 bases, with 13 bases between them. Per the germline V gene, CDR1 is GTSNPN and CDR2 is SVGIG (reference sequence). The CDR3 region has the DNA TGTGCCTGGATCCCCTTGGGGCACTCTGGAAACACCATATATTTT. It codes for CAWIPLGHSGNTIYF. The variable domain in full, with the rest retrieved from reference TRBV30 and TRBJ1-3, is SQTIHQWPATLVQPVGSPLSLECTVEGTSNPNLYWYRQAAGRGLQLLFYSVGIGQISSEVPQNLSASRPQDRQFILSSKKLLLSDSGFYLCAWIPLGHSGNTIYFGEGSWLTVV.

The chain joins TRBV29-1 to TRBJ2-5; tentative D call: TRBD2 (7 bases). V shed 5 bases and J shed 5 bases, with 18 bases lying between them. Germline-derived CDR1 and CDR2 are SQVTM and ANQGSEA. This CDR3 is built from 14 residues. DNA for the CDR3: TGCAGCGTTCTGCCGGGGGGCCATTCGGAGACCCAGTACTTC. It translates to CSVLPGGHSETQYF.

This clonotype occurred many times. The rearrangement links TRBV6-5 to TRBJ1-2; 8 positions match TRBD1. J was trimmed by 4 bases and V by 6 bases; bases with no gene match: 4. This CDR3 has 13 residues. Germline V gives CDR1 MNHEY, CDR2 SVGAGI. CDR3 DNA: TGTGCCAGCAGAGGACAGGGCGTCTATGGCTACACCTTC. It specifies CASRGQGVYGYTF.

This clonotype was recorded many times. The chain combines TRBV6-5 with TRBJ1-6, with D maybe TRBD1 (6 bases). CDR3 size: 15 residues. V dropped 6 bases and J dropped 7 bases, with 16 bases sitting between them. CDR1 and CDR2 (germline): MNHEY, SVGAGI. CDR3 DNA sequence: TGTGCCAGCAGACGAACCCGGGACACGAATTCACCCCTCCACTTT. Translating it yields CASRRTRDTNSPLHF.

This clonotype was counted a few times. The junction departs from the called germline gene at one end, perhaps through a read error. The chain joins TRBV7-7 to TRBJ2-1; the match to TRBD1 covers 10 bases. Germline loops: CDR1 SSHAT, CDR2 FNYEAQ (reference sequence). The CDR3 length is 16 residues. The CDR3 DNA sequence: TGTGCTAGCAGCCCCCGGACAGGGGGTCCCTACAATGAGCAGTTCTTC. Its translation: CASSPRTGGPYNEQFF.

This clonotype has a handful of counts. This chain joins TRBV4-2 and TRBJ2-6; D possibly corresponds to TRBD2 (5 bases). The CDR3 totals 15 residues. Germline V gives CDR1 LGHNA, CDR2 YNFKEQ. Trimming shortened V by 4 bases and J by 1 base, and 8 bases separated the two germline ends. CDR3 DNA: TGTGCCAGCAGCCGGATAGCGTCTGGGGCCAACGTCCTGACTTTC. It specifies CASSRIASGANVLTF.

This chain uses TRBV28 with TRBJ2-3; the D gene is possibly TRBD1 (6 bases). V was cut by 2 bases and J by 4 bases, with 13 bases left in between. Germline assignment: CDR1 MDHEN and CDR2 SYDVKM. The CDR3 spans 15 residues. CDR3 protein: CASSLVQGKSDTQYF. CDR3 DNA sequence: TGTGCCAGCAGTTTAGTGCAGGGGAAGTCAGATACGCAGTATTTT. Variable domain in full (rest from reference TRBV28 and TRBJ2-3): DVKVTQSSRYLVKRTGEKVFLECVQDMDHENMFWYRQDPGLGLRLIYFSYDVKMKEKGDIPEGYSVSREKKERFSLILESASTNQTSMYLCASSLVQGKSDTQYFGPGTRLTVL.

Only a few counts were recorded for this clonotype. The chain has TRBV12-3 or TRBV12-4 and TRBJ2-5; D unresolved. Trimming removed 5 bases at V and 1 base at J, with 17 bases between. The CDR3 covers 16 residues. The CDR3 DNA sequence: TGTGCCAGCAGTATGGACCCGATAGGTCTCCAAGAGACCCAGTACTTC. Its translation: CASSMDPIGLQETQYF.

This clonotype was recorded many times. V and J are TRBV6-2 or TRBV6-3 and TRBJ2-5; 8 bases align to TRBD2. Germline CDR1 is MNHEY and CDR2 is SVGEGT. The CDR3 covers 13 residues. Trimming took 5 bases from V and 2 from J; bases not matched to a gene: 1. DNA of the CDR3: TGTGCCAGCAGTAGACTAGCGCAAGAGACCCAGTACTTC. Amino acid sequence: CASSRLAQETQYF.